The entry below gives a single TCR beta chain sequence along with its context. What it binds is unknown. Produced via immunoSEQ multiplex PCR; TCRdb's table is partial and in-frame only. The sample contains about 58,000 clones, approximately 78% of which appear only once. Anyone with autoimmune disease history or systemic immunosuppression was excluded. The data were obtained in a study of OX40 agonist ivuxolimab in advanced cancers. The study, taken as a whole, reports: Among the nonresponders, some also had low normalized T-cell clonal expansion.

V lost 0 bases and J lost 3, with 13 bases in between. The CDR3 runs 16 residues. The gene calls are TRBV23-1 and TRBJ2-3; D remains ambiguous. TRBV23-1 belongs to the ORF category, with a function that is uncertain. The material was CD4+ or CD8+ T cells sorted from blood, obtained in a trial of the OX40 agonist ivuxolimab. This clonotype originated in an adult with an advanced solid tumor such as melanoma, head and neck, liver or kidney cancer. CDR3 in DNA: TGCGCCAGCAGTCAATCGACAAGGAGATCAACAGATACGCAGTATTTT. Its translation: CASSQSTRRSTDTQYF.